The source of this T cell receptor (beta chain) is a study of lymphopenia after photon versus proton radiotherapy. Data came from immunoSEQ multiplex PCR; TCRdb stores just in-frame clones and leaves some out. Of tens of thousands of clones listed, 80% to 95% are singletons. With respect to this clone: Its antigen remains unidentified.

The germline V gene has CDR1 MNHEY and CDR2 SMNVEV (reference sequence). CDR3 size: 13 residues. Trimming cost V 3 bases and J 2 bases; bases outside gene matches: 0. Findings of the study overall: After the lymphocyte nadir, photon-treated repertoires showed oligoclonal expansion, especially of CD8+ Temra cells. Under photons, naive T cells and diversity fell while effector/memory populations rose.

V gene TRBV27 combines with J gene TRBJ1-2; 7 positions match TRBD1. This clonotype originated in an older woman with pancreatic cancer. Some clones in this sample may be carry-over from other donors' samples. The source material was peripheral blood, sampled from a patient treated with proton-based radiotherapy. CDR3 residues: CASSLTGNYGYTF. In nucleotides, the CDR3 is TGTGCCAGCAGTTTGACAGGGAACTATGGCTACACCTTC.